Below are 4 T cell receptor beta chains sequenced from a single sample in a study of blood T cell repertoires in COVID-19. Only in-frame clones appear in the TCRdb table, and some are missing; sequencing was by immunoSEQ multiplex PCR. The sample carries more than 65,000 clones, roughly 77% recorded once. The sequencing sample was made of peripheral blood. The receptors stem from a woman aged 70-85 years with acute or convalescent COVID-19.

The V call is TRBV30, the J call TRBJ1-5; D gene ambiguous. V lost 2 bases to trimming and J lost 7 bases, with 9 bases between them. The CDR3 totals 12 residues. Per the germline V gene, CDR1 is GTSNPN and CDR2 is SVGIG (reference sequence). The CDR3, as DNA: TGTGCCTGGAGTCAAGACTTACAGCCCCAGCATTTT. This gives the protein CAWSQDLQPQHF.

CDR3: CASSLTGGSYEQYF. DNA of the CDR3: TGTGCCAGCAGCTTAACAGGGGGTTCCTACGAGCAGTACTTC. This rearrangement joins TRBV7-2 to TRBJ2-7; 8 bases fit TRBD1. Germline assignment: CDR1 SGHTA and CDR2 FQGNSA. V gave up 2 bases and J gave up 1 base; unmatched junction bases: 1. This CDR3 is built from 14 residues.

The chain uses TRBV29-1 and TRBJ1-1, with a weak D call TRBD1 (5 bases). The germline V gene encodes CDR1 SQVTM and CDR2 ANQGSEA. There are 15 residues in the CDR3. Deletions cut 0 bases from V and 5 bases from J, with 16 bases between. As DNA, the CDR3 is TGCAGCGTTGAAGATCTGAGAACAGGAGGGACTGAAGCTTTCTTT. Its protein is CSVEDLRTGGTEAFF.

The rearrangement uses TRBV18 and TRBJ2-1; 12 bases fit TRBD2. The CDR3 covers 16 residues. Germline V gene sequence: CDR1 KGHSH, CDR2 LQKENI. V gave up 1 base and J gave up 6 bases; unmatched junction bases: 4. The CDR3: CASSPLGLAGSNEQFF. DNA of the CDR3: TGTGCCAGCTCACCACTGGGACTAGCGGGCTCCAATGAGCAGTTCTTC.